The rows below give T cell receptor beta chains drawn from one sample of a study of cytomegalovirus exposure and HLA in healthy donors. TCRdb's copy holds only in-frame clones and misses some; the assay was immunoSEQ multiplex PCR. The sample lists 190,000 or so clones; roughly 88% were seen once. The specimen was PBMCs. These receptors originate from a woman aged 25-40 years in good health and CMV-seropositive. Both conserved end residues are trimmed from each CDR3.

CDR3 protein	J gene	V gene	CDR3 length
AIKIQDYNEQF	TRBJ2-1	TRBV10-2	11
ASSLALAGWKNTDTQY	TRBJ2-3	TRBV5-4	16
ASSLGGPATNTEAF	TRBJ1-1	TRBV5-4	14
ASSLAGGYGYT	TRBJ1-2	TRBV7-9	11
ASSLDRGSNQPQH	TRBJ1-5	TRBV5-1	13
ASRIFQGAGEKLF	TRBJ1-4	TRBV6-5	13
ASSIEASGNTGELF	TRBJ2-2	TRBV19	14
ASSEARRGLGEQY	TRBJ2-7	TRBV2	13
ASRRDSYYGYT	TRBJ1-2	TRBV6-1	11
ASSLVGQGGEAF	TRBJ1-1	TRBV5-1	12
ASSSPQASRNTGELF	TRBJ2-2	TRBV28	15
ATSREGSSGANVLT	TRBJ2-6	TRBV15	14
ASSRATGVNEAF	TRBJ1-1	TRBV27	12
ASSQDVGTGFYNEQF	TRBJ2-1	TRBV4-2	15
ASSDLLLAGGVYEQY	TRBJ2-7	TRBV2	15
ASSSAGTRYYNEQF	TRBJ2-1	TRBV13	14
ASSLLTGNQPQH	TRBJ1-5	TRBV27	12
ASSLSWGAGAEQY	TRBJ2-7	TRBV27	13
ASSDIAGVRGYEQY	TRBJ2-7	TRBV2	14
ASRPLFLERNEQF	TRBJ2-1	TRBV6-5	13
ASSVRVGEQY	TRBJ2-7	TRBV13	10
ASRGDKVGDGYT	TRBJ1-2	TRBV2	12
ASSSATGYGHTIY	TRBJ1-3	TRBV5-4	13
ASSWGGPSPNTDTQY	TRBJ2-3	TRBV5-6	15
ASSPGQENEKLF	TRBJ1-4	TRBV18	12
ASTQGINQPQH	TRBJ1-5	TRBV6-5	11
ASTLSSYNEQF	TRBJ2-1	TRBV6-1	11
SVEGDRHYT	TRBJ1-2	TRBV29-1	9
ASGQNSNQPQH	TRBJ1-5	TRBV12-5	11
ASSPDRDLNTEAF	TRBJ1-1	TRBV5-1	13
ASSEGWPSGRAEQF	TRBJ2-1	TRBV2	14
ASSLDGRGDSYEQY	TRBJ2-7	TRBV5-1	14
ASSHRDIITDTQY	TRBJ2-3	TRBV4-2	13
ASSMKLFYEQY	TRBJ2-7	TRBV19	11
ASSVGLANEKLF	TRBJ1-4	TRBV4-1	12
ASSPDRGLNYGYT	TRBJ1-2	TRBV5-6	13
ASSPPSSPETQY	TRBJ2-5	TRBV2	12
ASSSPGRSYEQY	TRBJ2-7	TRBV6-5	12
ASSFAPTDRASTGELF	TRBJ2-2	TRBV27	16
ASSILADQETQY	TRBJ2-5	TRBV19	12
ASRIGTGHTETQY	TRBJ2-5	TRBV6-1	13
ASTLGRGAEKLF	TRBJ1-4	TRBV2	12
ASSPSTGYFGGYT	TRBJ1-2	TRBV27	13
ASSAGTSGDEQY	TRBJ2-7	TRBV9	12
ASHRGIGGYT	TRBJ1-2	TRBV6-5	10
ASSPGASGYNEQF	TRBJ2-1	TRBV4-1	13
ASSPGQFRETQY	TRBJ2-5	TRBV5-1	12
ASSLTAGEAF	TRBJ1-1	TRBV5-6	10
ASSSPGTGPGGYT	TRBJ1-2	TRBV28	13
ASSLYGTGNEQF	TRBJ2-1	TRBV27	12